This T cell receptor beta chain was documented in a study of cytomegalovirus exposure and HLA in healthy donors. To note about this clone: The antigen is undetermined.

Trimming cost V 4 bases and J 7 bases, with 11 bases left between them. From germline, CDR1 is MNHEY and CDR2 SMNVEV (reference sequence). This CDR3 is 13 amino acids long. The study, taken as a whole, reports: Certain sequence variants were highly shared and formed a cluster, and this cluster was likely a sequencing artifact.

The PCR made use of 60 Vbeta and 13 Jbeta primers. The table came from immunoSEQ multiplex PCR; TCRdb's copy has only in-frame clones and leaves some out. Found here are 100,000 to 150,000 clones, 64% of them singletons; the top ten hold about 2.6%. The TCR originated in a woman in her thirties or forties in good health and CMV-seronegative. Sequenced sample: PBMCs. The gene calls are TRBV27 and TRBJ2-1, with D maybe TRBD1 (6 bases). The CDR3 sequence: CASSWGQKNEQFF. The CDR3 DNA is TGTGCCAGCAGTTGGGGGCAGAAAAATGAGCAGTTCTTC.